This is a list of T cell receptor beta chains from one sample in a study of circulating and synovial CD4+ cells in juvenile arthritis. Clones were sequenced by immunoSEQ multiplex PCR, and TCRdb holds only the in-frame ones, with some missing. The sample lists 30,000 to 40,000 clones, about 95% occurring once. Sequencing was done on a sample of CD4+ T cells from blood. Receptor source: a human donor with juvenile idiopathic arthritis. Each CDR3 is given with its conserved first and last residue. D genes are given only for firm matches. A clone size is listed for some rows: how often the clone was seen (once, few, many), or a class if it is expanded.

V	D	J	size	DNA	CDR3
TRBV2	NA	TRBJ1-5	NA	TGTGCCAGCAGTGAAGATCTCGGACAGCTTTATAGCAATCAGCCCCAGCATTTT	CASSEDLGQLYSNQPQHF
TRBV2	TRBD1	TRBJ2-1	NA	TGTGCCAGCAGTGAAGGGGACAGGGGGCGCGAGGGTCGGCAGTTCTTC	CASSEGDRGREGRQFF
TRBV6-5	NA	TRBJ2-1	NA	TGTGCCAGCACCTTCCGACGAACAGTGGGAGATGAGCAGTTCTTC	CASTFRRTVGDEQFF
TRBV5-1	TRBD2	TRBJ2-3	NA	TGCGCCAGCAGCCCCTTAGCGGGCTCCACAGATACGCAGTATTTT	CASSPLAGSTDTQYF
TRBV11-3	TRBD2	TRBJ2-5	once	TGTGCCAGCAGCTCCAGGAGTAGCGGGGGTCCCCAGTACTTC	CASSSRSSGGPQYF
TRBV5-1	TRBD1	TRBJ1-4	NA	TGCGCCAGCAGCTCGACGACAGGGGGTTCGTGGGAAAAACTGTTTTTT	CASSSTTGGSWEKLFF
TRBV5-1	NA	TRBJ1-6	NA	TGCGCCAGCAGCTTGGGGGGGCCCTCCTATAATTCACCCCTCCACTTT	CASSLGGPSYNSPLHF
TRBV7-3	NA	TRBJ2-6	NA	TGTGCCAGCAGCTTATCCCCAGGTGGGGCCAACGTCCTGACTTTC	CASSLSPGGANVLTF
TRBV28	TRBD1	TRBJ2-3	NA	TGTGCCAGCAGTTCCCCGGGGACAGGACAACGGGGAGATACGCAGTATTTT	CASSSPGTGQRGDTQYF
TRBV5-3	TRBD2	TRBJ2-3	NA	TGTGCCAGAAGCTTGGCGGGGGGTTGTCCAGATACGCAGTATTTT	CARSLAGGCPDTQYF
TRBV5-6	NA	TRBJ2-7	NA	TGTGCCAGCAGCTCAAACTCCTACGAGCAGTACTTC	CASSSNSYEQYF
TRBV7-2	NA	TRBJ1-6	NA	TGTGCCAGCAGCTTACTTCTCGGAGGCGATTCACCCCTCCACTTT	CASSLLLGGDSPLHF
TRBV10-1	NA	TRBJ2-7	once	TGCGCCAGCAGTGAGTCTAACAGATACAACGAGCAGTACTTC	CASSESNRYNEQYF
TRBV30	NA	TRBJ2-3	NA	TGTGCCTGGAGTGTAGGCGGGGTCACAGATACGCAGTATTTT	CAWSVGGVTDTQYF
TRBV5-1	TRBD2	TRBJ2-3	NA	TGCGCCAGCAGCTCCCTAGCGGTTAGCACAGATACGCAGTATTTT	CASSSLAVSTDTQYF
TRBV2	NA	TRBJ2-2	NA	TGTGCCAGCAGTGAAGAACATTTGACCGGGGAGCTGTTTTTT	CASSEEHLTGELFF
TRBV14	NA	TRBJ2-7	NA	TGTGCCAGCAGCCAAGTTCGGGTCGCCTCCTACGAGCAGTACTTC	CASSQVRVASYEQYF
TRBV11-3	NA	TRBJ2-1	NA	TGTGCCAGCAGCTTATCTAACAATGAGCAGTTCTTC	CASSLSNNEQFF
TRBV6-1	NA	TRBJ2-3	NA	TGTGCCAGCAGTGACCACAGCATAGGCACAGATACGCAGTATTTT	CASSDHSIGTDTQYF
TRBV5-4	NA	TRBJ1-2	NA	TGTGCCACACTCCCTGGCAGGGGTGTTAACTATGGCTACACCTTC	CATLPGRGVNYGYTF
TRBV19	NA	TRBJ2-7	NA	TGTGCCATCCCTACTGCGACGCGGTCCTACGAGCAGTACTTC	CAIPTATRSYEQYF
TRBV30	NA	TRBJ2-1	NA	TGTGCCTGGAGGATTCTGAGCTCCTACAATGAGCAGTTCTTC	CAWRILSSYNEQFF
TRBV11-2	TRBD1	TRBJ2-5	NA	TGTGCCAGCAGCCCGACAGGGGGCAGGGGGCAAGAGACCCAGTACTTC	CASSPTGGRGQETQYF
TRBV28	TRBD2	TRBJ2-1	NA	TGTGCCAGCAGTCCCGTCGGACTAGCGGGAGAGAATGAGCAGTTCTTC	CASSPVGLAGENEQFF
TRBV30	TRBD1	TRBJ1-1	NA	TGTGCCTGGAGTGGAGGGACAGGGGTGTTTTTCGGAGCTTTCTTT	CAWSGGTGVFFGAFF
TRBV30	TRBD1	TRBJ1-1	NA	TGTGCCTGTACTCGGGACAGGGGGACTGAAGCTTTCTTT	CACTRDRGTEAFF
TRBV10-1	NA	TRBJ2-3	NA	TGCGCCAGCAGCAAAAAGCAGGGGGGAGCAGATACGCAGTATTTT	CASSKKQGGADTQYF
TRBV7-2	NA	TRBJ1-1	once	TGTGCCAGCAGCCTCCTTGGGCAGGCGAACACTGAAGCTTTCTTT	CASSLLGQANTEAFF
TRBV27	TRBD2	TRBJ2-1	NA	TGTGCCAGCTGCATGGCGGGAGGGCCCTACAATGAGCAGCTCTTC	CASCMAGGPYNEQLF
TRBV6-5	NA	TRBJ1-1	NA	TGTGCCAGCAGAATCTCAGGGAACACTGAAGCTTTCTTT	CASRISGNTEAFF
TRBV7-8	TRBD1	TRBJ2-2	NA	TGTGCCAGCAGCTTAGTCGGACAGGGCGCCCGGGAGCTGTTTTTT	CASSLVGQGARELFF
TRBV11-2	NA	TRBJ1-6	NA	TGTGCCAGCAGCTTAGGGAGGGGACGATCTGTCCACCCACCCCTCCACTTT	CASSLGRGRSVHPPLHF
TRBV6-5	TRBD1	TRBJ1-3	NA	TGTGCCAGCAGTCGAGACAGGGGGAACACCATATATTTT	CASSRDRGNTIYF
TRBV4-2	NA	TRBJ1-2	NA	TGTGCCAGCAGCCAAGTTCTAGAGAGCTATGGCTACACCTTC	CASSQVLESYGYTF
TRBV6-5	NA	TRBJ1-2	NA	TGTGCCAGCAGTTACGGGCAGGGAGGCTATGGCTACACCTTC	CASSYGQGGYGYTF
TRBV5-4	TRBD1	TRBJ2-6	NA	TGTGCCAGCAGCCCGGGACAGGTAGGATCTGGGGCCAACGTCCTGACTTTC	CASSPGQVGSGANVLTF
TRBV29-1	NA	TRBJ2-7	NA	TGCAGCGTTTTAACTGGCGGATACGAGCAGTACTTC	CSVLTGGYEQYF
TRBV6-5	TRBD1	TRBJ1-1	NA	TGTGCCAGCAGTACCGAAGGGGGCCGCACTGAAGCTTTCTTT	CASSTEGGRTEAFF
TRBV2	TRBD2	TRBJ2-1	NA	TGTGCCAGCAGTTGGGGACTAGCGGGGGGGGGTGAGCAGTTCTTC	CASSWGLAGGGEQFF
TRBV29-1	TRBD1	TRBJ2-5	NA	TGCAGCGTTGACATGAGGGGGCGCCGGGAGACCCAGTACTTC	CSVDMRGRRETQYF
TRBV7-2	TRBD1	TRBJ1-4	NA	TGTGCCAGCAGCTTAGGACCGGGACAGGGGAATGAAAAACTGTTTTTT	CASSLGPGQGNEKLFF
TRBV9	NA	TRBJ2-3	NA	TGTGCCAGCAGCGCACGGGAGGATACGCAGTATTTT	CASSAREDTQYF
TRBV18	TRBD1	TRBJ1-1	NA	TGTGCCAGCTCTGACAGGGGGCGGGGTTCGTCAGCTTTCTTT	CASSDRGRGSSAFF
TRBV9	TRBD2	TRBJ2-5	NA	TGTGCCAGCAGCGGGACTAGCGGGGGGCAAGAGACCCAGTACTTC	CASSGTSGGQETQYF
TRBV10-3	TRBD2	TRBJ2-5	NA	TGTGCCAGCGCGGAACAATCCGGGACTAGCGGTTACCAAGAGACCCAGTACTTC	CASAEQSGTSGYQETQYF
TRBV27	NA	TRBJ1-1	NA	TGTGCCAGCAGTTTCAACAGGGCCACTGAAGCTTTCTTT	CASSFNRATEAFF
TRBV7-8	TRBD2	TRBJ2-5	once	TGTGCCAGCAGCCGGACTAGCGGGGGAGTCCAAGAGACCCAGTACTTC	CASSRTSGGVQETQYF
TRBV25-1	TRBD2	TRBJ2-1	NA	TGTGCCAGCAGTGGGGGACTAGCGGGGTACAATGAGCAGTTCTTC	CASSGGLAGYNEQFF
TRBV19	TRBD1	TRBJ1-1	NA	TGTGCCAGTAGTAAGATTAGGTTTAGGGGGCGCGCCGGGAACACTGAAGCTTTCTTT	CASSKIRFRGRAGNTEAFF
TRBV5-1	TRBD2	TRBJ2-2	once	TGCGCCAGCAGCGGGGGGGGCGGACTAGCCCAGTGGGGGGCCGGGGAGCTGTTTTTT	CASSGGGGLAQWGAGELFF
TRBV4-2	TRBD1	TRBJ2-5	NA	TGTGCCAGCAGCCAGGGACAGGGTGATGTGGAGACCCAGTACTTC	CASSQGQGDVETQYF
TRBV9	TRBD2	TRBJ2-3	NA	TGTGCCAGCAGCGTGACTAGCGGGTTCACAGATACGCAGTATTTT	CASSVTSGFTDTQYF
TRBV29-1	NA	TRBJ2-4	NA	TGCAGCGCCCTCTGGACAGTCTCAGCCAAAAACATTCAGTACTTC	CSALWTVSAKNIQYF
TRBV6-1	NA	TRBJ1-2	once	TGTGCCAGCAGTGAGAACTCCTACAGCTATGGCTACACCTTC	CASSENSYSYGYTF
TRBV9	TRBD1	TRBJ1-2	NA	TGTGCCAGCAGCGGCCCGACAGGGGAGGGAGGCTACACCTTC	CASSGPTGEGGYTF
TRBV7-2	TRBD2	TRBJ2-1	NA	TGTGCCAGCAGCTTAGCTAGCGGGGGATACAATGAGCAGTTCTTC	CASSLASGGYNEQFF
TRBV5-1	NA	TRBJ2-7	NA	TGCGCCAGCAGCTTAAGGGCAGGGGACTACGAGCAGTACTTC	CASSLRAGDYEQYF